This TCR beta chain was sequenced during a study of T cell repertoires in cytomegalovirus infection. Study overall: CMV epitopes used comprised recently identified HLA-C-restricted ones and well-studied HLA-B-restricted ones. CMV infection and matching HLA type were both indicated by public TCR beta signatures.

Study results and caveats: Dominating the ex vivo response were TCR beta clonotypes that were CMV-specific and HLA-C-restricted.

TCRdb itself ran the reads through MiXCR, one entry per CDR3 protein. The profile shows approximately 300,000 distinct CDR3 sequences, roughly 25% of them singletons. The V gene's germline CDR1 is MGHRA and CDR2 YSYEKL. There are 12 residues in the CDR3. Trimming took off 0 bases at V and 6 bases at J, with 3 bases between the two ends. On this clonotype itself: Its target is unknown.

The TCR sequence derives from a human donor in good health (CMV status not recorded). Some clones in this sample may be carry-over from other donors' samples. The sequencing used cultured PBMCs, collected from culture after CMV antigen stimulation. The rearrangement joins TRBV4-1 to TRBJ2-1; D is unresolved. The CDR3 reads CASSQERNEQFF. The CDR3 region has the DNA TGCGCCAGCAGCCAAGAGCGCAATGAGCAGTTCTTC.